This record covers a single TCR beta chain. The antigen remains undetermined. From the germline J gene comes the end of the CDR3, since the read stops 3 residues before it. The record originates from a study of T cell clonality in common variable immunodeficiency. This CDR3 contains 13 residues. Germline CDR1 is SGHTA and CDR2 is FQGNSA. J was trimmed by 2 bases and V by 5 bases; bases with no gene match: 2. Data came from immunoSEQ multiplex PCR; TCRdb stores just in-frame clones and leaves some out. In total the sample includes approximately 44,000 clones, none of them seen once. Study observations and caveats: The cause of increased CVID clonality remains unclear without subpopulation sequencing. Fewer deletions and N-nucleotide insertions were reportedly seen in common variable immunodeficiency TCR beta sequences.

The chain is built from TRBV7-2 and TRBJ2-7, with 8 bases identical to TRBD1. The receptor comes from a person between 18 and 69 years old in good health. The specimen sequenced was peripheral blood mononuclear cells. The DNA read from the CDR3 is TGTGCCAGCAGCCCACAGGGGGCCTACGAG. Translated, it gives CASSPQGAYE. The full CDR3 sequence reads CASSPQGAYEQYF.